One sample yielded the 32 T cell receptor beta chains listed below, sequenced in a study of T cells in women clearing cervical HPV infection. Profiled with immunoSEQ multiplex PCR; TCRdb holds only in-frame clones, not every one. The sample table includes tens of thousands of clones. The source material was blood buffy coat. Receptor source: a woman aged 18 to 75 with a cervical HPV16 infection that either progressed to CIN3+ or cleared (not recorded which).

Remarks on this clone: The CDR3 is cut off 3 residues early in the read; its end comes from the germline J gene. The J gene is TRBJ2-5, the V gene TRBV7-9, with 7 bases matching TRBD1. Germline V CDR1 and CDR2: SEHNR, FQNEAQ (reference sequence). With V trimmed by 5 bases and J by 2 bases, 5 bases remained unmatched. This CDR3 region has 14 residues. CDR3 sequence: CASSQGQTQETQYF. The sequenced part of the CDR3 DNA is TGTGCCAGCAGCCAGGGACAGACACAAGAGACC. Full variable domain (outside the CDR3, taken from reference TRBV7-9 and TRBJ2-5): DTGVSQNPRHKITKRGQNVTFRCDPISEHNRLYWYRQTLGQGPEFLTYFQNEAQLEKSRLLSDRFSAERPKGSFSTLEIQRTEQGDSAMYLCASSQGQTQETQYFGPGTRLLVL.

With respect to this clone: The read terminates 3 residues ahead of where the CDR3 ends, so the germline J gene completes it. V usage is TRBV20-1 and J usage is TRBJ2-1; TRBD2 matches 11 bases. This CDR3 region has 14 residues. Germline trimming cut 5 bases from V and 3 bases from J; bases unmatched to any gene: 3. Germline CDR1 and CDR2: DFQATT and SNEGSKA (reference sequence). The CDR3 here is CSAYSGRDYNEQFF. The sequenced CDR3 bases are TGCAGTGCTTATAGCGGGAGGGACTACAATGAG.

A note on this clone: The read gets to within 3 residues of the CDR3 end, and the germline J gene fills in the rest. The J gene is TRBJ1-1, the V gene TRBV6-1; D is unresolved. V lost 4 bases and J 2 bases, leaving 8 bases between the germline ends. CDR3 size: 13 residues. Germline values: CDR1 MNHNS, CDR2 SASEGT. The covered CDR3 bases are TGTGCCAGCAGTGCCCCAGGAAACACTGAA. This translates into CASSAPGNTE. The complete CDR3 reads CASSAPGNTEAFF.

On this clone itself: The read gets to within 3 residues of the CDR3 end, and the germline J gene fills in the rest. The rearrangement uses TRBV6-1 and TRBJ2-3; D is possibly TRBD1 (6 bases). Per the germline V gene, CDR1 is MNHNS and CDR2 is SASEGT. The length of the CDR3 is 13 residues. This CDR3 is CASSGDKYQPQYF. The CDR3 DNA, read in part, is TGTGCCAGCAGTGGGGACAAATATCAGCCG.

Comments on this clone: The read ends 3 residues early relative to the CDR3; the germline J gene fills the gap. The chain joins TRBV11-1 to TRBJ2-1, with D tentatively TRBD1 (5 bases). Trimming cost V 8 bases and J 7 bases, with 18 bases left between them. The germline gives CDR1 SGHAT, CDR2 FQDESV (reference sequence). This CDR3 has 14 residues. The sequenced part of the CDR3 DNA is TGTGCCAGCCGGGCCAGGGAATTTAGGAATGAG. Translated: CASRAREFRNE. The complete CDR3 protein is CASRAREFRNEQFF.

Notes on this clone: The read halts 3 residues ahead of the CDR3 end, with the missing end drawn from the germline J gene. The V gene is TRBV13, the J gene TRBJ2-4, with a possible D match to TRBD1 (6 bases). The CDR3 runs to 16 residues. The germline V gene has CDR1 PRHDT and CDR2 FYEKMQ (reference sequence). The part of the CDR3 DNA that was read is TGTGCCAGCAGCTTAGCCCCCCAACAGGGAGACACAAGT. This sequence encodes CASSLAPQQGDTS. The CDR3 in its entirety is CASSLAPQQGDTSQYF.

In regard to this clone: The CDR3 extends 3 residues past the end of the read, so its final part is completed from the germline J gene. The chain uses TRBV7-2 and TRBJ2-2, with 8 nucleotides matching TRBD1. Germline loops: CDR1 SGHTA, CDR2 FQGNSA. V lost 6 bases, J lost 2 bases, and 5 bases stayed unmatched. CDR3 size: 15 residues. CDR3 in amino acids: CASRQQGENTGELFF. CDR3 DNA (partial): TGTGCCAGCAGACAACAGGGGGAAAACACCGGGGAG.

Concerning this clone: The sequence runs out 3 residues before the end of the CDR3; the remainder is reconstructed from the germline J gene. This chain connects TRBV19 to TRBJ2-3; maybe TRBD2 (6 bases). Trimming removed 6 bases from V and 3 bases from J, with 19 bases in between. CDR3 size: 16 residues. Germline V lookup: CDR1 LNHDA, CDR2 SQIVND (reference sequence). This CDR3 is CASSPNGGYGTDTQYF. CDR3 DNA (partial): TGTGCCAGTAGCCCTAATGGGGGGTATGGGACAGATACG.

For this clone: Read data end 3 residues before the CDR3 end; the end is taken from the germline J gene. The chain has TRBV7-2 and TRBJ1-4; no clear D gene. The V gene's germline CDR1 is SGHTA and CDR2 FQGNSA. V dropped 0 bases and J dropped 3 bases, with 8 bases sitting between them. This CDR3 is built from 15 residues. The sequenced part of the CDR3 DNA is TGTGCCAGCAGCTTAGCCAGGCAGGCTAATGAAAAA. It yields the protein CASSLARQANEK. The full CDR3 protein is CASSLARQANEKLFF.

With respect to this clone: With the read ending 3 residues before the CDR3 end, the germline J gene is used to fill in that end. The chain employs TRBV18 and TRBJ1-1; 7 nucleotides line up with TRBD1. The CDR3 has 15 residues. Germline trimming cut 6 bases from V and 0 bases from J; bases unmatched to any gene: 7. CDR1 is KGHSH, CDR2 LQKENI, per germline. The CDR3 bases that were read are TGTGCCAGCTCTGATACCGGGACAGTGAACACTGAA. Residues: CASSDTGTVNTE. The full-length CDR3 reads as CASSDTGTVNTEAFF.

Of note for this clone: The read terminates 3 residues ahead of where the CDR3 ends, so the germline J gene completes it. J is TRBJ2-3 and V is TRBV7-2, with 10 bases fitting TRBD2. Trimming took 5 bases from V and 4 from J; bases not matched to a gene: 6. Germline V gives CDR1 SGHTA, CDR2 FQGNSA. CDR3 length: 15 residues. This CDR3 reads CASSLSSGRSDTQYF. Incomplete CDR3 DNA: TGTGCCAGCAGCCTAAGTAGCGGGAGGTCAGATACG.

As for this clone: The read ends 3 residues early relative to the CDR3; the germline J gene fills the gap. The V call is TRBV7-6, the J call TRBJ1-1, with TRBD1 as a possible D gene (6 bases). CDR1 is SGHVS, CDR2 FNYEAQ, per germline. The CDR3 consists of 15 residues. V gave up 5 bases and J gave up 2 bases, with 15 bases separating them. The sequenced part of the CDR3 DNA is TGTGCCAGCAGCGCCCAACAGGGAAGTAACACTGAA. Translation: CASSAQQGSNTE. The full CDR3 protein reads CASSAQQGSNTEAFF.

This CDR3 reads CASSSGTSYEQYF. The CDR3 bases that were read are TGTGCCAGCAGCTCCGGGACTAGCTACGAG. The rearrangement joins TRBV7-9 to TRBJ2-7; 8 nucleotides align to TRBD2. Sequencing ends 3 residues short of the CDR3 end; the germline J gene provides the rest. V gave up 4 bases and J gave up 3 bases; unmatched junction bases: 2. Germline CDR1 is SEHNR and CDR2 is FQNEAQ (reference sequence). The CDR3 runs to 13 residues. Full variable domain (rest looked up from reference TRBV7-9 and TRBJ2-7): DTGVSQNPRHKITKRGQNVTFRCDPISEHNRLYWYRQTLGQGPEFLTYFQNEAQLEKSRLLSDRFSAERPKGSFSTLEIQRTEQGDSAMYLCASSSGTSYEQYFGPGTRLTVT.

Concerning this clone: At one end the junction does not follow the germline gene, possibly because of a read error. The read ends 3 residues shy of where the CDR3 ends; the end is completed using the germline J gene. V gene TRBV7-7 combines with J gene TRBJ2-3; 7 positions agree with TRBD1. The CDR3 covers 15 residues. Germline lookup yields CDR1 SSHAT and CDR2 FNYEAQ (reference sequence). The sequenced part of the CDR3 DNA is TGTGCTAGCAGCGCATCACCCGGGACAGAGGAGACG. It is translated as CASSASPGTEET. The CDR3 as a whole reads CASSASPGTEETQYF. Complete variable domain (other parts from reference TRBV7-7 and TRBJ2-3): GAGVSQSPRYKVTKRGQDVTLRCDPISSHATLYWYQQALGQGPEFLTYFNYEAQPDKSGLPSDRFSAERPEGSISTLTIQRTEQRDSAMYRCASSASPGTEETQYFGPGTRLTVL.

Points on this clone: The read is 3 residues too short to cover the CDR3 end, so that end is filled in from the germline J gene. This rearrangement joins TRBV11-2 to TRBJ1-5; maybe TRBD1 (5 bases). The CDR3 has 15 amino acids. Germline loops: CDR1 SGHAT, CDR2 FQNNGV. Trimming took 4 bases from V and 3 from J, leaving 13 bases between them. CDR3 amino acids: CASSSRGGDNQPQHF. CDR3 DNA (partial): TGTGCCAGCAGCTCTCGGGGGGGAGACAATCAGCCC.

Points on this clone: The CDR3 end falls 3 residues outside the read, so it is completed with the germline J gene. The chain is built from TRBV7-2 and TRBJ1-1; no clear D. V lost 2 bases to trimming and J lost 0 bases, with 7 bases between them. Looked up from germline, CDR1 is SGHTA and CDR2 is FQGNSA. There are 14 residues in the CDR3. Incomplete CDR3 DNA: TGTGCCAGCAGCTTACAGCGGATGAACACTGAA. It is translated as CASSLQRMNTE. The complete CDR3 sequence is CASSLQRMNTEAFF.

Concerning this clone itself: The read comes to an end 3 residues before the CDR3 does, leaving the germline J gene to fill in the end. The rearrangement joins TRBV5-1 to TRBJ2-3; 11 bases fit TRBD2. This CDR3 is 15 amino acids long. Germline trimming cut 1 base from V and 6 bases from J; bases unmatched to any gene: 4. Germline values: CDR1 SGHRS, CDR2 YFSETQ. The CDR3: CASSLTSGSVDTQYF. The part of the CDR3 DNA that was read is TGCGCCAGCAGCTTGACTAGCGGGAGTGTGGATACG.

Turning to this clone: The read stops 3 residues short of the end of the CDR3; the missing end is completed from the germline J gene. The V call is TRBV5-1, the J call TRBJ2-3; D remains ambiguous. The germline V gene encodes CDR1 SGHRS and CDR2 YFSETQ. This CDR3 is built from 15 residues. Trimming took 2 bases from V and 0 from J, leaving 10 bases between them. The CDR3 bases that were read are TGCGCCAGCAGCTTAATATCGAGGAGCACAGATACG. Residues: CASSLISRSTDT. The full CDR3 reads CASSLISRSTDTQYF.

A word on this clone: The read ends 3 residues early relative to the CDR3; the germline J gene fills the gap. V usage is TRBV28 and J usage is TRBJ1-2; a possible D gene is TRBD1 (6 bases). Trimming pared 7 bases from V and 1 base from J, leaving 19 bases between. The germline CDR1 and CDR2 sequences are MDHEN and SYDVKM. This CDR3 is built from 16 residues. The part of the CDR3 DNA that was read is TGTGCCAGCACTCAGATCCCGACAGGAGATAACTATGGC. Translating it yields CASTQIPTGDNYG. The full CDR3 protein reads CASTQIPTGDNYGYTF.

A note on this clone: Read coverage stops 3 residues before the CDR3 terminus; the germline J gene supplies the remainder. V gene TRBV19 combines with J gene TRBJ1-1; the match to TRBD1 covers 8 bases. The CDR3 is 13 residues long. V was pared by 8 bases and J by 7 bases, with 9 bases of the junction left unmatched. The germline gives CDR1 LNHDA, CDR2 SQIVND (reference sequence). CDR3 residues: CASRIPTGGEAFF. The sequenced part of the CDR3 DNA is TGTGCCAGTCGGATACCAACAGGGGGTGAA.

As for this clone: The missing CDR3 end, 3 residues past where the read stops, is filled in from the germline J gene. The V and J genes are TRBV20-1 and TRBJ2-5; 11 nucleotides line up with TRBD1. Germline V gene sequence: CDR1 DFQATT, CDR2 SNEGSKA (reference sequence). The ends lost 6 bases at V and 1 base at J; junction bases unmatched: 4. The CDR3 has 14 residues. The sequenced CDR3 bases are TGCAGTGCGGCGGACAGGGGGCTCCAAGAGACC. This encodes CSAADRGLQET. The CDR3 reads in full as CSAADRGLQETQYF.

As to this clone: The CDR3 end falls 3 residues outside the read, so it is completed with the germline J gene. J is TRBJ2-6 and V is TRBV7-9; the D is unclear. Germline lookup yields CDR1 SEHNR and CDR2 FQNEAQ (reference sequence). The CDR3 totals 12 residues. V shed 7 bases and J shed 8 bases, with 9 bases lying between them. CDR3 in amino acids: CASTGDTNVLTF. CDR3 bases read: TGTGCCAGCACTGGTGACACCAACGTC.

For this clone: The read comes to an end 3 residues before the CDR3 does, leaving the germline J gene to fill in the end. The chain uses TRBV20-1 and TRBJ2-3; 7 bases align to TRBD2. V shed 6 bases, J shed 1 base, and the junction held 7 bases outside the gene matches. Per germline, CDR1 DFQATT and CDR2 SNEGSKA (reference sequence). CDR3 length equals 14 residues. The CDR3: CSAPPSGRTDTQYF. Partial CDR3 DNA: TGCAGTGCCCCTCCTAGCGGCCGCACAGATACG.

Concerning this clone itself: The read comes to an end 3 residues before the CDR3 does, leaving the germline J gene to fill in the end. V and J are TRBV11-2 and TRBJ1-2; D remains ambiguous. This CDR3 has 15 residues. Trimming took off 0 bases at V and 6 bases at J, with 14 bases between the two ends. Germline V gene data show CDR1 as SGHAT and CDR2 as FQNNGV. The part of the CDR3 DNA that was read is TGTGCCAGCAGCTTAGAGGCAGGATCCTTTGATGGC. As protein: CASSLEAGSFDG. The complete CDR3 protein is CASSLEAGSFDGYTF.

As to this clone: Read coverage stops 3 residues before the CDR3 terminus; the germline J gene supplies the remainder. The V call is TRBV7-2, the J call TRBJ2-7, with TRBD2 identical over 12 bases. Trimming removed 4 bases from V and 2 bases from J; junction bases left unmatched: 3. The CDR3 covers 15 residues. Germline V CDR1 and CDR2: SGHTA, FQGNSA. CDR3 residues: CASSWGLAGTYEQYF. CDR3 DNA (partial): TGTGCCAGCAGCTGGGGACTAGCGGGCACCTACGAG.

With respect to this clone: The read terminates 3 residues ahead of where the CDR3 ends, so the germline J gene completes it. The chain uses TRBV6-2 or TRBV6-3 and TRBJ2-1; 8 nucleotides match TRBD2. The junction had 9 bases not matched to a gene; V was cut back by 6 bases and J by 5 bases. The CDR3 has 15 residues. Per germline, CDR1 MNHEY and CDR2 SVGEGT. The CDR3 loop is CASRTPGGGDNEQFF. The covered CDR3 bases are TGTGCCAGCAGGACGCCCGGGGGGGGAGACAATGAG.

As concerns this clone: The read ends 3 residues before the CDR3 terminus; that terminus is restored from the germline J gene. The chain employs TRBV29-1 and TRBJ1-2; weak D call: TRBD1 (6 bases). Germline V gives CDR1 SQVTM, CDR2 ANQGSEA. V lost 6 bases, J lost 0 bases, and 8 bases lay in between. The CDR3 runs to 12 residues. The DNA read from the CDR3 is TGCAGCGTAGGGGACACTAACTATGGC. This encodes CSVGDTNYG. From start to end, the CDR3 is CSVGDTNYGYTF.

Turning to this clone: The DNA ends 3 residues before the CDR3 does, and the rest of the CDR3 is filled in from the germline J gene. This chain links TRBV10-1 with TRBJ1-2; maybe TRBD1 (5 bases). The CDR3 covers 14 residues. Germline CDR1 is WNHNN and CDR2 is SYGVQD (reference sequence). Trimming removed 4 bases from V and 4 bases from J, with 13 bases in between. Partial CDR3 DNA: TGCGCCAGCAGTGTCACGACAGACTCCTATGGC. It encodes CASSVTTDSYG. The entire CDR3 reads CASSVTTDSYGYTF.

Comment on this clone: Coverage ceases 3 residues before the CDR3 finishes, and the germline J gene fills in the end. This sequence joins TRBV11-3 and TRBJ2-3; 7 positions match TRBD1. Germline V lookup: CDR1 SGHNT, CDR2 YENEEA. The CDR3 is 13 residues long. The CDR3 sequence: CASSSTTGRTQYF. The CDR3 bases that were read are TGTGCCAGCAGCTCAACGACAGGGAGAACG.

The part of the CDR3 DNA that was read is TGCAGCGTTACGCCTAGCGGGAGGACAGATACG. Translation gives CSVTPSGRTDT. The whole CDR3 region reads CSVTPSGRTDTQYF. The genes are TRBV29-1 and TRBJ2-3; 11 bases fit TRBD2. The read ends 3 residues shy of where the CDR3 ends; the end is completed using the germline J gene. The CDR3 is made up of 14 amino acids. J was trimmed by 3 bases and V by 5 bases; bases with no gene match: 4. CDR1 SQVTM and CDR2 ANQGSEA come from the germline V gene.

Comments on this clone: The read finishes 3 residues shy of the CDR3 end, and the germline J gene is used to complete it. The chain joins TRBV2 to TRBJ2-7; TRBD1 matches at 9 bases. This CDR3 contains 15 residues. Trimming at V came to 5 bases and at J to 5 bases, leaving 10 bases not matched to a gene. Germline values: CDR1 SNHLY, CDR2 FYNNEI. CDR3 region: CASSPPGTGINEQYF. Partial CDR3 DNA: TGTGCCAGCAGTCCCCCCGGGACAGGGATTAACGAG.

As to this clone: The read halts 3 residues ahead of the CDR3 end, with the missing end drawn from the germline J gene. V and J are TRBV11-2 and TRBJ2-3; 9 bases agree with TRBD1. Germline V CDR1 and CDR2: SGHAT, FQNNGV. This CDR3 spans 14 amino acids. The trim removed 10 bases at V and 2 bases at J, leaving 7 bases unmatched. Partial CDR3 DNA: TGTGCCACCATGACAGGGGGGGCCACAGATACG. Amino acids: CATMTGGATDT. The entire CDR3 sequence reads CATMTGGATDTQYF.